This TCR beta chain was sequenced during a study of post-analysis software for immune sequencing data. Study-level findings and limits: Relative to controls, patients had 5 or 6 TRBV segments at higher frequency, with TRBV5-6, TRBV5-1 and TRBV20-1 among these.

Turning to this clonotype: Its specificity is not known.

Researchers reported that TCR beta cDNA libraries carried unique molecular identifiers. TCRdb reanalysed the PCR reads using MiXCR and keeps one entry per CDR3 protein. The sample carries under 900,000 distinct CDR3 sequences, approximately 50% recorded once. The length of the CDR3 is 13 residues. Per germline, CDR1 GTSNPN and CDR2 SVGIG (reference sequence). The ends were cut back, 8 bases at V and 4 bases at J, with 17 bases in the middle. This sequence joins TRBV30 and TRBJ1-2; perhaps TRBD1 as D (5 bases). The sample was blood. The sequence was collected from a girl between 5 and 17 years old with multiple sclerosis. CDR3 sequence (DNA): TGTGCCCCGGCGGGGGATCGTCGCTATGGCTACACCTTC. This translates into CAPAGDRRYGYTF.